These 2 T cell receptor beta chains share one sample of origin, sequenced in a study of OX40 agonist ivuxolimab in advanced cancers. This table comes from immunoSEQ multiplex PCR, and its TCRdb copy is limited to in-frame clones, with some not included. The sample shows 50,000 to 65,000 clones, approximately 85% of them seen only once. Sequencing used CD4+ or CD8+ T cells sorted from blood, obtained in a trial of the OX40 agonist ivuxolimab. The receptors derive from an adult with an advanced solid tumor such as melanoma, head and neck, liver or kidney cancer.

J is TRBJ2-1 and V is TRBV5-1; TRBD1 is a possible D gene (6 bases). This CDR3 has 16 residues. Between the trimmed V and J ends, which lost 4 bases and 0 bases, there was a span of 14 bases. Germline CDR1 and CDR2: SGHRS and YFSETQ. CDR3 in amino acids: CASSLFAGDSYNEQFF. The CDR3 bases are TGCGCCAGCAGCCTCTTCGCAGGGGACTCCTACAATGAGCAGTTCTTC.

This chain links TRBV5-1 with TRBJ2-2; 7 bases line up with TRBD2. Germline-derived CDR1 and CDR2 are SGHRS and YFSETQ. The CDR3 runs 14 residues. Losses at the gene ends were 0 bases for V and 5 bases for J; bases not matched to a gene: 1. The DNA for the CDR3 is TGCGCCAGCAGCTTGGACGGGGGGACCGGGGAGCTGTTTTTT. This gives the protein CASSLDGGTGELFF.